The T cell receptor beta chain described here comes from a study of shared clonotypes between healthy human individuals. Study-level findings and limits: Naive subsets usually exceeded memory subsets in estimated richness. Depth was large, yet rarefaction showed that sorted-subset sequencing was incomplete.

Turning to this clone: Its antigen is unidentified.

Here immunoSEQ multiplex PCR was the method, and the copy in TCRdb shows in-frame clones only, minus some. The table has under 2.5 million clones, just under 95% seen once. V lost 4 bases and J 2 bases, leaving 10 bases between the germline ends. Germline values: CDR1 SGHRS, CDR2 YFSETQ. The CDR3 runs to 14 residues. Donors were healthy HIV-negative adults without recently reported acute infections or vaccinations. Donors were Caucasian adults residing in Nashville, Tennessee, USA. Material: naive CD4+ T cells from PBMCs. As for subset: CD45RA+ positively selected. This TCR was sampled from a man aged 18 to 29 in good health. Some clones in this sample may be carry-over from other donors' samples. The rearrangement uses TRBV5-1 and TRBJ2-1; D is uncertain. The CDR3 loop is CASSLLVPYNEQFF. The DNA for the CDR3 is TGCGCCAGCAGCCTGCTAGTCCCCTACAATGAGCAGTTCTTC.